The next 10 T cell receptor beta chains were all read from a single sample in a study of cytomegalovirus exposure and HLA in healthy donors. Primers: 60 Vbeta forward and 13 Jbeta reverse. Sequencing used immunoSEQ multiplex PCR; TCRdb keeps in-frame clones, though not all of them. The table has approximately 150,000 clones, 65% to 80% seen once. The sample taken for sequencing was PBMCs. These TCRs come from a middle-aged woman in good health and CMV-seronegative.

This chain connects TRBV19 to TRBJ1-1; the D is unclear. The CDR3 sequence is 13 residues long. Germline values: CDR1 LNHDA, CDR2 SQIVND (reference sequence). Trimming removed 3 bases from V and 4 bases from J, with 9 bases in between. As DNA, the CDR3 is TGTGCCAGTAGTATTTTAGAGTTCACTGAAGCTTTCTTT. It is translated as CASSILEFTEAFF.

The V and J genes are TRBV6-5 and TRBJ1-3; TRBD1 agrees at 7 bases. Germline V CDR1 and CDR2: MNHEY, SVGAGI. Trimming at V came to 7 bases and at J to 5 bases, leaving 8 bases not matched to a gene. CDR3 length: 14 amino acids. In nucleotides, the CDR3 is TGTGCCAGCACCGAACAGGGGCCCCGAAACACCATATATTTT. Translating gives CASTEQGPRNTIYF.

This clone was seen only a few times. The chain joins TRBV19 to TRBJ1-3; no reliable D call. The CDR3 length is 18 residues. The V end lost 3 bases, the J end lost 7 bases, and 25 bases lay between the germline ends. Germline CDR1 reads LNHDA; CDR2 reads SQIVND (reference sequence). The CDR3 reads CASSMLLLGSLLRNTIYF. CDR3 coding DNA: TGTGCCAGTAGTATGCTCTTGCTGGGCAGTTTGTTAAGGAACACCATATATTTT.

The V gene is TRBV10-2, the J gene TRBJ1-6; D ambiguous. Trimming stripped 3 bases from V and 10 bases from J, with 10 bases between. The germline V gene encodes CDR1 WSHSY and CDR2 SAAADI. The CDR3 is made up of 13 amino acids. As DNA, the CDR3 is TGCGCCAGCAGTGACAACTACGGATCACCCCTCCACTTT. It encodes CASSDNYGSPLHF.

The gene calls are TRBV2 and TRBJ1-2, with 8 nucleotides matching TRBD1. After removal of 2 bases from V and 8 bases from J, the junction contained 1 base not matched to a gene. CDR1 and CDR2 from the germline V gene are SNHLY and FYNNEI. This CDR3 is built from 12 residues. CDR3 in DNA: TGTGCCAGCAGTGAATCAGGGGGCGGCTACACCTTC. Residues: CASSESGGGYTF. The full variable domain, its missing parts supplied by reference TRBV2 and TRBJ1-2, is EPEVTQTPSHQVTQMGQEVILRCVPISNHLYFYWYRQILGQKVEFLVSFYNNEISEKSEIFDDQFSVERPDGSNFTLKIRSTKLEDSAMYFCASSESGGGYTFGSGTRLTVV.

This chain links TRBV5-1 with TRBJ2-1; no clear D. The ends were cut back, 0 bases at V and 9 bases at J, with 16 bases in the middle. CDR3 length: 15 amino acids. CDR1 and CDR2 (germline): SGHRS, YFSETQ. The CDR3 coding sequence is TGCGCCAGCAGCTTGGTCCCTTCTCGAACGGGTGAGCAGTTCTTC. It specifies CASSLVPSRTGEQFF.

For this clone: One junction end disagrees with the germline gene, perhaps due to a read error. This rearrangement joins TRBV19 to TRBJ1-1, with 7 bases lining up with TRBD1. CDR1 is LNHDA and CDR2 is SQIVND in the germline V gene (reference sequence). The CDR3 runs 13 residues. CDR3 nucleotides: TGTGTCAGTAGCCCCGACAGGGACACTGAAGCTTTCTTT. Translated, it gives CVSSPDRDTEAFF.

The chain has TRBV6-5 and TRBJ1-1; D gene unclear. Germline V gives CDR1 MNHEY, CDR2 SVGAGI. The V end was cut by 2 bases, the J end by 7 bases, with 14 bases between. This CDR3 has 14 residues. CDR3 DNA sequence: TGTGCCAGCAGTTACCACGGGAGCGACCTTGAAGCTTTCTTT. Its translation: CASSYHGSDLEAFF.

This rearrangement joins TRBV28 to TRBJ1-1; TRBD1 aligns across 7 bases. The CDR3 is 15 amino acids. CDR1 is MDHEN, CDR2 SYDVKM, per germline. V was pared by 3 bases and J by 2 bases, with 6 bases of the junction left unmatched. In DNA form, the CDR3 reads TGTGCCAGCAGTTTCGGGCAGGGGGTAAACACTGAAGCTTTCTTT. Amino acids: CASSFGQGVNTEAFF.

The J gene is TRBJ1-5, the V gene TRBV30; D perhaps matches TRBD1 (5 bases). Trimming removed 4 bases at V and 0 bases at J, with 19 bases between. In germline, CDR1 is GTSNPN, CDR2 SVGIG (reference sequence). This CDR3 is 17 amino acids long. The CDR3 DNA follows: TGTGCCTGGAATACAGGCAGAACCCCCTATAGCAATCAGCCCCAGCATTTT. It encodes CAWNTGRTPYSNQPQHF.